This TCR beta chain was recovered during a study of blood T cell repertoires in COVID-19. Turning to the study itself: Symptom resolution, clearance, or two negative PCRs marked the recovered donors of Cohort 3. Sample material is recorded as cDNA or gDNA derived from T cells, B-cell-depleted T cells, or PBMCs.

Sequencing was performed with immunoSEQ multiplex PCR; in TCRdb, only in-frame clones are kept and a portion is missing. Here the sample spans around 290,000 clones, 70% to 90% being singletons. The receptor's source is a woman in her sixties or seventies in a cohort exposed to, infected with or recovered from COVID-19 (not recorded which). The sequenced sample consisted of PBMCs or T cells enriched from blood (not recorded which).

The CDR3 sequence is CASSSGDSYEQYF. The CDR3 bases are TGTGCCAGCAGTTCCGGGGACAGCTACGAGCAGTACTTC. This chain uses TRBV28 with TRBJ2-7, with 7 bases aligning to TRBD1. J was trimmed by 3 bases and V by 4 bases; bases with no gene match: 3. CDR3 size: 13 residues. Germline loops: CDR1 MDHEN, CDR2 SYDVKM.